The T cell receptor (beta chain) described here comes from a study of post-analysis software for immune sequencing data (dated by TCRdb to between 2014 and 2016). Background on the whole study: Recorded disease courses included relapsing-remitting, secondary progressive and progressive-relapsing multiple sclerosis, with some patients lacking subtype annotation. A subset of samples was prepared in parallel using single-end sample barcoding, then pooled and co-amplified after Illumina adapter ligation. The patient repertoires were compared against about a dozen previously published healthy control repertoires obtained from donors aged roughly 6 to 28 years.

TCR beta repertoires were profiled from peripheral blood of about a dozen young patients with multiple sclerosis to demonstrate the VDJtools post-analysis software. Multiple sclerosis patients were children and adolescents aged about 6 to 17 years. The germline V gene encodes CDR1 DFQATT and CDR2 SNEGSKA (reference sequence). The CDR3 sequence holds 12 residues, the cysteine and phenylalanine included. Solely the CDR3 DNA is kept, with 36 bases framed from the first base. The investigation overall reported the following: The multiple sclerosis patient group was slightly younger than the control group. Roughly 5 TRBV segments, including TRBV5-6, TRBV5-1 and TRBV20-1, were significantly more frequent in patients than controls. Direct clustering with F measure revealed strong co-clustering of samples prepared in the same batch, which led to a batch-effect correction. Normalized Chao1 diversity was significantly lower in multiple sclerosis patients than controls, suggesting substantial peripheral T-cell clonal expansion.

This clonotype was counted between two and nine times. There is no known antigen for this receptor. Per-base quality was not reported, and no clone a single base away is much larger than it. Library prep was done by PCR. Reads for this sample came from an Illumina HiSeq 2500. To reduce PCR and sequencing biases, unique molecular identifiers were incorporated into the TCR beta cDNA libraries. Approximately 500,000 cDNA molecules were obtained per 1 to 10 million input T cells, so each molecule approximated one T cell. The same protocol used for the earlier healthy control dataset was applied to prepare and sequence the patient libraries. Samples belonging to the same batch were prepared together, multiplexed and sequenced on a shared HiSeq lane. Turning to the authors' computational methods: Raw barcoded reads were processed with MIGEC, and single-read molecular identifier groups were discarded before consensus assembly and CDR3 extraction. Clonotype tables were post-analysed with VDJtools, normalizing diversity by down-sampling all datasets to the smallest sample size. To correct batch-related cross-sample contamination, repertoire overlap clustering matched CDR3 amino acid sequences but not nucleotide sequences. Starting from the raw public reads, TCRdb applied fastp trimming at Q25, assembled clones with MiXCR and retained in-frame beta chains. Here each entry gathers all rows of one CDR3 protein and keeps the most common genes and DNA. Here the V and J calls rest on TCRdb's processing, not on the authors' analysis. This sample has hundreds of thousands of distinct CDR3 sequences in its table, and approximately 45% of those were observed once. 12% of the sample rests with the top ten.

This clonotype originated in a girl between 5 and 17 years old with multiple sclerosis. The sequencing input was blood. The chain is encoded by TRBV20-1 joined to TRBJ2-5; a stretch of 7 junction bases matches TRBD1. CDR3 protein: CALGGTRETQYF. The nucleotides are TGCGCCCTAGGGGGCACACGAGAGACCCAGTACTTC.